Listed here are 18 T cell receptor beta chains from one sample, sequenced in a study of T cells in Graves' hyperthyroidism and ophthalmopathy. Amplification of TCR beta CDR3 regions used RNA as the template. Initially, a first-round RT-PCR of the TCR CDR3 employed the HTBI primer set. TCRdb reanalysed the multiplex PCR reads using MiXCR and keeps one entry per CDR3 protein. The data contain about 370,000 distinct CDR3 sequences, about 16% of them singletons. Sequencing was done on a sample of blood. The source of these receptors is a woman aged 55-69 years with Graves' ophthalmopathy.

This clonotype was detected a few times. The CDR3, as DNA: TGTGCCAGCAGCTTAAGAGACAGGGGCGAGCAGTACTTC. Translating it yields CASSLRDRGEQYF. This chain connects TRBV5-5 to TRBJ2-7, with 8 bases matching TRBD1. The CDR3 runs to 13 residues. Germline V gene lookup returns CDR1 SGHKS and CDR2 YYEKEE (reference sequence). With V trimmed by 2 bases and J by 6 bases, 4 bases remained unmatched.

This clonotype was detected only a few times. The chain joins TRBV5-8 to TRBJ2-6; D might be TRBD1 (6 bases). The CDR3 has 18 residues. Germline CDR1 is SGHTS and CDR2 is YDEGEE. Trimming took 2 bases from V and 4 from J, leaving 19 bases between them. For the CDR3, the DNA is TGTGCCAGCAGCTTTCTGGCAGGGGTTGTCCGCGGGGCCAACGTCCTGACTTTC. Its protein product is CASSFLAGVVRGANVLTF.

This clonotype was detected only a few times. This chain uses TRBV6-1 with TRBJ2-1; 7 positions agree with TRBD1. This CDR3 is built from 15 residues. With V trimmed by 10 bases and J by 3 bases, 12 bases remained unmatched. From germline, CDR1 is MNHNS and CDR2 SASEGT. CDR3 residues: CATRSSGGDYNEQFF. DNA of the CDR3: TGTGCCACTCGGTCGTCAGGGGGTGACTACAATGAGCAGTTCTTC.

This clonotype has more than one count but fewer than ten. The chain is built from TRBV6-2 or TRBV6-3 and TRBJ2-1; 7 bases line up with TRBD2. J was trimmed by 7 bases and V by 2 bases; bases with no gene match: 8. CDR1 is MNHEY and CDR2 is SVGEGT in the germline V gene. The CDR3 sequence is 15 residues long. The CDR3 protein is CASSYPNRGDNEQFF. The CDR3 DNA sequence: TGTGCCAGCAGTTACCCTAACCGGGGGGATAATGAGCAGTTCTTC.

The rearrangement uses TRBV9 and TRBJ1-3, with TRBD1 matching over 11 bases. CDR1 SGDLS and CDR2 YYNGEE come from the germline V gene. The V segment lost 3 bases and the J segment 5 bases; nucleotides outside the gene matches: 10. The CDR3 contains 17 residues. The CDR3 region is CASSARDRGLQRNTIYF. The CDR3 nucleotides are TGTGCCAGCAGCGCCCGGGACAGGGGGTTACAGAGAAACACCATATATTTT. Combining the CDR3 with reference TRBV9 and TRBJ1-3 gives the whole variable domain DSGVTQTPKHLITATGQRVTLRCSPRSGDLSVYWYQQSLDQGLQFLIQYYNGEERAKGNILERFSAQQFPDLHSELNLSSLELGDSALYFCASSARDRGLQRNTIYFGEGSWLTVV.

The CDR3: CASSLGLAGNTDTQYF. CDR3 coding DNA: TGTGCCAGCAGCCTGGGACTAGCGGGCAACACAGATACGCAGTATTTT. V gene TRBV3-1 combines with J gene TRBJ2-3; TRBD2 aligns across 12 bases. This CDR3 spans 16 amino acids. Germline trimming cut 4 bases from V and 2 bases from J; bases unmatched to any gene: 4. The germline V gene has CDR1 LGHDT and CDR2 YNNKEL (reference sequence).

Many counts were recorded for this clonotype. The CDR3 DNA reads TGTGCCAGCAGTTCCAAGGCTGTCCAAAAACTGTTTTTT. It yields the protein CASSSKAVQKLFF. The rearrangement joins TRBV28 to TRBJ1-4; D not resolved. CDR3 length equals 13 residues. Germline CDR1 reads MDHEN; CDR2 reads SYDVKM. The germline V and J ends were trimmed by 4 bases and 9 bases, with 12 bases remaining between them.

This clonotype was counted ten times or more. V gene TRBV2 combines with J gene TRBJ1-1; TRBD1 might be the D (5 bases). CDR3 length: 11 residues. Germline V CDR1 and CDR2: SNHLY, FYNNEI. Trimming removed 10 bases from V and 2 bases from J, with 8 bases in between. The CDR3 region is CAIRGNTEAFF. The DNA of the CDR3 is TGTGCCATAAGGGGTAACACTGAAGCTTTCTTT.

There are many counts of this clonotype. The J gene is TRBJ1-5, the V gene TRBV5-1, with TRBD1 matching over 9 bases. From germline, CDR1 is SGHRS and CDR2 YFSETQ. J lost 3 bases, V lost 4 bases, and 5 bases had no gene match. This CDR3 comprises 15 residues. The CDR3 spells CASSQTGGSNQPQHF. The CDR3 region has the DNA TGCGCCAGCAGCCAGACAGGGGGTTCCAATCAGCCCCAGCATTTT.

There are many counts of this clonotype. The CDR3 DNA follows: TGTGCCAGCAGCCCCGGGCTAGCGGGAGGTTACAATGAGCAGTTCTTC. Translating it yields CASSPGLAGGYNEQFF. The V call is TRBV6-1, the J call TRBJ2-1; 11 bases align to TRBD2. The V gene end was trimmed by 6 bases and the J gene end by 4 bases; junction bases not matched to a gene: 8. This CDR3 has 16 amino acids. Per the germline V gene, CDR1 is MNHNS and CDR2 is SASEGT.

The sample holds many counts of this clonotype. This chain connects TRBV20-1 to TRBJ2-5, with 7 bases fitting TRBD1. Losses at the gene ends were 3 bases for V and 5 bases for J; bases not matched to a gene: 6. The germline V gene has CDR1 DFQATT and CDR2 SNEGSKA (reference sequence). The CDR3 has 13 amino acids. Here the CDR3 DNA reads TGCAGTGCTAGGGGGTACAGGGGTGAGACCCAGTACTTC. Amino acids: CSARGYRGETQYF.

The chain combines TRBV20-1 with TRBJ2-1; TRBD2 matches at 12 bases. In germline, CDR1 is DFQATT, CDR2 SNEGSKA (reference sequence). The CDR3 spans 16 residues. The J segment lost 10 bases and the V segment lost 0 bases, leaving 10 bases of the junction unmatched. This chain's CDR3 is CSARDPTSGRLREQFF. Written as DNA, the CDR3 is TGCAGTGCTAGAGATCCGACTAGCGGGAGATTACGAGAGCAGTTCTTC.

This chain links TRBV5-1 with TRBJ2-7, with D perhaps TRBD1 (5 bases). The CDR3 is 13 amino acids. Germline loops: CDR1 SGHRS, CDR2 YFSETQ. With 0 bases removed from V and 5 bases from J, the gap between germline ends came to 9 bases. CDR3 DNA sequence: TGCGCCAGCAGCTTGGTTCAGGGCCACGAGCAGTACTTC. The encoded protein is CASSLVQGHEQYF.

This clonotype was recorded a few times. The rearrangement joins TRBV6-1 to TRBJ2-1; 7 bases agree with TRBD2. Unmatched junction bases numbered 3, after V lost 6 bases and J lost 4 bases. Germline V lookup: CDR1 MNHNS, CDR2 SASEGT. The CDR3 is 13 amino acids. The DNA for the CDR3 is TGTGCCAGCAGGCGGGAGAGTTACAATGAGCAGTTCTTC. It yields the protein CASRRESYNEQFF.

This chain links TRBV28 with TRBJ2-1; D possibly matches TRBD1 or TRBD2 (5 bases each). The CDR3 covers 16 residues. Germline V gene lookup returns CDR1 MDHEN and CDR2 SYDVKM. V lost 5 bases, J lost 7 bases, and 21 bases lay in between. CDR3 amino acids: CASSPGLWGPTNEQFF. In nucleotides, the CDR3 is TGTGCCAGCAGTCCGGGTCTTTGGGGACCCACGAATGAGCAGTTCTTC. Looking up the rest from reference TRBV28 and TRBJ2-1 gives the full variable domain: DVKVTQSSRYLVKRTGEKVFLECVQDMDHENMFWYRQDPGLGLRLIYFSYDVKMKEKGDIPEGYSVSREKKERFSLILESASTNQTSMYLCASSPGLWGPTNEQFFGPGTRLTVL.

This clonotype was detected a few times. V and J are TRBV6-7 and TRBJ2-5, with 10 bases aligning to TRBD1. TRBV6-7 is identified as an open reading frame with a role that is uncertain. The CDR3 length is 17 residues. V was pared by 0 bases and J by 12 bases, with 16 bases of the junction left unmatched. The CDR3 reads CASSYSGDRDRGSLEYF. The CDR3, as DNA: TGTGCCAGCAGTTACTCGGGGGATCGGGACAGGGGATCCCTTGAGTACTTC.

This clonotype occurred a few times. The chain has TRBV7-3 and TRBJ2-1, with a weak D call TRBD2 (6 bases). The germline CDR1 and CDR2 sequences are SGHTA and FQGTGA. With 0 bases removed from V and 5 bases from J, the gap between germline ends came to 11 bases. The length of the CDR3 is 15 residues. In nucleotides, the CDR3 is TGTGCCAGCAGCTTAACACGGGAGCCTCACAATGAGCAGTTCTTC. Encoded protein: CASSLTREPHNEQFF.

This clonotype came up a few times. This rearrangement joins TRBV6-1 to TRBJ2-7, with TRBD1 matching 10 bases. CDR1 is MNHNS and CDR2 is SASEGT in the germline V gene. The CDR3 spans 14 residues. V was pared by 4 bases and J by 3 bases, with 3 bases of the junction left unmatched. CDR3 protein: CASSARTGGYEQYF. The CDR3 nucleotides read TGTGCCAGCAGTGCAAGGACAGGGGGCTACGAGCAGTACTTC.